The TCR beta chain under discussion was sequenced for a study of blood T cell repertoires in COVID-19. Study as a whole: Material from acute and convalescent COVID-19 was sourced from the United States, Italy and Spain. From T cells, B-cell-depleted T cells, or PBMCs came the material, which was cDNA or gDNA.

Authors' methods: For nucleated cells, counts were estimated from reference gene primer amplification. Clones were sequenced by immunoSEQ multiplex PCR, and TCRdb holds only the in-frame ones, with some missing. Clonal size and the V and J genes are those of that table, whereas D and trimming came from the DNA. The sample includes more than 110,000 clones, roughly 86% of them seen just once. Specimen: peripheral blood. This receptor was obtained from a human donor in a cohort sampled during active COVID-19.

The CDR3 sequence: CASSLVGQGFEQYF. In nucleotides, the CDR3 is TGTGCCAGCAGCTTGGTTGGGCAGGGGTTCGAGCAGTACTTC. The gene calls are TRBV5-8 and TRBJ2-7, with a tentative D call TRBD1 (6 bases). Germline assignment: CDR1 SGHTS and CDR2 YDEGEE. The CDR3 runs 14 residues. Trimming cost V 0 bases and J 6 bases, with 13 bases left between them. Variable domain in full (rest from reference TRBV5-8 and TRBJ2-7): EAGVTQSPTHLIKTRGQQATLRCSPISGHTSVYWYQQALGLGLQFLLWYDEGEERNRGNFPPRFSGRQFPNYSSELNVNALELEDSALYLCASSLVGQGFEQYFGPGTRLTVT.